The clone carrying this T cell receptor (beta chain) has more than one count but fewer than ten. V was pared by 5 bases and J by 7 bases, with 15 bases of the junction left unmatched. Germline values: CDR1 MGHRA, CDR2 YSYEKL. This CDR3 is 16 amino acids long. The data derive from a study of blood T cells in healthy people across ages. For the second PCR, which ran for roughly 7 to 11 cycles, a sample-barcoded 5' primer and a J-beta primer mix were used. From the 5' RACE reads, TCRdb called clonotypes with MiXCR, one entry per CDR3 protein. This sample has 900,000 to 950,000 distinct CDR3 sequences, with 25% to 35% found just once. Separately, the same data were catalogued under a study of T cells of mothers and their children.

This rearrangement joins TRBV4-1 to TRBJ2-3, with 7 bases identical to TRBD1. The sequenced sample consisted of blood. This TCR came from a woman aged 40 to 50 in good health. CDR3 coding DNA: TGCGCCAGCAGCGAGGGGACCCTGAGACAGGGCAATACGCAGTATTTT. Encoded protein: CASSEGTLRQGNTQYF.